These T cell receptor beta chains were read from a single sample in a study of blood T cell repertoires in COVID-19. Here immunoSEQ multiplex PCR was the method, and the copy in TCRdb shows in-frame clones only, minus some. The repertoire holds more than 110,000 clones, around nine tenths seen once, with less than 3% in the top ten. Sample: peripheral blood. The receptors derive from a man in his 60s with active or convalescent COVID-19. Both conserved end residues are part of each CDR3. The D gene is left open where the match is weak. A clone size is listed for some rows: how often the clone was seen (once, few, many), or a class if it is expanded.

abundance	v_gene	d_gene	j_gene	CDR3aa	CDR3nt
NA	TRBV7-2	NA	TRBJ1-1	CASSLSGMNTEAFF	TGTGCCAGCAGCTTATCAGGAATGAACACTGAAGCTTTCTTT
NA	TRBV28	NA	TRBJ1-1	CAVFWGDRNTEAFF	TGTGCGGTTTTTTGGGGAGATAGGAACACTGAAGCTTTCTTT
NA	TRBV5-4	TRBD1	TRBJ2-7	CASSSQGDYEQYF	TGTGCCAGCAGCTCCCAGGGGGACTACGAGCAGTACTTC
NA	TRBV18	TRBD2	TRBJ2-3	CASSPPPSGNTQYF	TGTGCCAGCTCACCACCCCCTAGCGGGAATACGCAGTATTTT
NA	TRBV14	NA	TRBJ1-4	CASSQELPPEKLFF	TGTGCCAGCAGCCAAGAACTGCCCCCGGAAAAACTGTTTTTT
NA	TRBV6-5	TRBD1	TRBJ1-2	CASRQGGLYTF	TGTGCCAGCAGGCAGGGGGGACTCTACACCTTC
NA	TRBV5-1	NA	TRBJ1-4	CASSRYRATNEKLFF	TGCGCCAGCAGCCGGTACCGCGCAACTAATGAAAAACTGTTTTTT
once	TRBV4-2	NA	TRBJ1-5	CASSQGGGSDNQPQHF	TGTGCCAGCAGCCAAGGGGGGGGCAGTGACAATCAGCCCCAGCATTTT
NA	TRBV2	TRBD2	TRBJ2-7	CASSPSGAGGYEQYF	TGTGCCAGCAGCCCAAGTGGAGCGGGAGGTTACGAGCAGTACTTC
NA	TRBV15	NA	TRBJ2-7	CATSRDFTGGEYEQYF	TGTGCCACCAGCAGAGATTTTACAGGAGGGGAGTACGAGCAGTACTTC
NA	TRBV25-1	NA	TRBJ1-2	CASSEYSEPLGYTF	TGTGCCAGCAGTGAATATAGCGAACCTTTAGGCTACACCTTC
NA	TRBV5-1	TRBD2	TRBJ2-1	CASSAKLAGDGEQFF	TGCGCCAGCAGCGCCAAACTAGCGGGAGATGGTGAGCAGTTCTTC
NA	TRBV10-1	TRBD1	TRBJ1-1	CASSESGPSRGSDGNTEAFF	TGCGCCAGCAGTGAGTCAGGGCCAAGCAGGGGGTCTGATGGGAACACTGAAGCTTTCTTT
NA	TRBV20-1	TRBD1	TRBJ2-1	CSAGTNRGLFF	TGCAGTGCTGGGACGAACAGGGGGCTGTTCTTC
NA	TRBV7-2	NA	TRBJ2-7	CASSLARLSYEQYF	TGTGCCAGCAGCTTAGCTAGACTCTCCTACGAGCAGTACTTC
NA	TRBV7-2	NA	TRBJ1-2	CASSLFSSGFQYGYTF	TGTGCCAGCAGCTTATTCAGCTCAGGATTTCAGTATGGCTACACCTTC
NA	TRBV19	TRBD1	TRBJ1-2	CASRSRDRYGYTF	TGTGCCAGTAGGTCCCGGGACAGGTATGGCTACACCTTC
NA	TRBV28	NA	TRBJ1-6	CASRHEQVSPLHF	TGTGCCAGCAGGCATGAACAGGTTTCACCCCTCCACTTT
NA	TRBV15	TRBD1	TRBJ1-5	CATSRRRQGDQPQHF	TGTGCCACCAGCAGACGTCGCCAGGGGGATCAGCCCCAGCATTTT
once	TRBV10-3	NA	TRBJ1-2	CAISEGQLYGYTF	TGTGCCATCAGTGAGGGACAGCTCTATGGCTACACCTTC
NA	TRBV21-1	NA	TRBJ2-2	CASNSGLAGVRAHTGELFF	TGTGCCAGCAACTCGGGACTAGCGGGAGTACGGGCCCACACCGGGGAGCTGTTTTTT
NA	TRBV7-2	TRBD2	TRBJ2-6	CASSLSGGSGANVLTF	TGTGCCAGCAGCTTATCGGGGGGCTCTGGGGCCAACGTCCTGACTTTC
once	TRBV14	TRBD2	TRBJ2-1	CASSQALAGGNEQFF	TGTGCCAGCAGCCAAGCACTAGCGGGGGGAAATGAGCAGTTCTTC
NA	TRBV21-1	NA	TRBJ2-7	CASSTLYPAPSSYEQYF	TGTGCCAGCAGCACCCTCTACCCAGCGCCCAGCTCCTACGAGCAGTACTTC
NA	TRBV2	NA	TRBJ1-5	CASSDYRVPNQPQHF	TGTGCCAGCAGTGATTACAGGGTTCCAAATCAGCCCCAGCATTTT
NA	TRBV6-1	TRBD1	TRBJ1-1	CASSEPGGGANTEAFF	TGTGCCAGCAGTGAACCGGGAGGGGGCGCGAACACTGAAGCTTTCTTT
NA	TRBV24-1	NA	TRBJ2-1	CATSDEQRSGNEQFF	TGTGCCACCAGTGACGAACAGCGGTCCGGGAATGAGCAGTTCTTC
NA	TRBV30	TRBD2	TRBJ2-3	CAWSPSGVTDTQYF	TGTGCCTGGAGTCCTAGCGGGGTCACAGATACGCAGTATTTT
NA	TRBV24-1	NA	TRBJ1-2	CATSDLTSNYGYTF	TGTGCCACCAGTGATTTGACTTCTAACTATGGCTACACCTTC
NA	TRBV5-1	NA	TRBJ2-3	CASAPLRVADADTQYF	TGCGCCAGCGCACCCCTCCGTGTAGCGGACGCAGATACGCAGTATTTT
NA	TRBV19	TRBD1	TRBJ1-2	CASSRAGTEYGYTF	TGTGCCAGTAGTAGGGCCGGGACAGAATATGGCTACACCTTC
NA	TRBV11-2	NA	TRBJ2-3	CASSLTRSTDTQYF	TGTGCCAGCAGTCTCACTAGGAGCACAGATACGCAGTATTTT
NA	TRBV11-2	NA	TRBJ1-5	CASEKTDYSNQPQHF	TGTGCCAGCGAAAAGACAGATTATAGCAATCAGCCCCAGCATTTT
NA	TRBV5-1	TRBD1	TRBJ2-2	CASSSRTGNTGELFF	TGCGCCAGCAGCTCCCGGACAGGTAACACCGGGGAGCTGTTTTTT
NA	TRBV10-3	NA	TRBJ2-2	CAATPEANTGELFF	TGTGCCGCAACTCCTGAGGCGAACACCGGGGAGCTGTTTTTT